What follows describes a single T cell receptor beta chain. The data are from a study of blood T cell repertoires in COVID-19. Background on the study: There were acute and convalescent COVID-19 samples, and they came from the United States, Italy and Spain. Sample material is recorded as cDNA or gDNA derived from T cells, B-cell-depleted T cells, or PBMCs.

Under the authors' procedure: The assay estimated nucleated cells by amplifying reference gene primers. Using immunoSEQ multiplex PCR, the repertoire was profiled, and TCRdb retains in-frame clones only, with some absent. The V and J calls and clone size come from that table; D and trimming were worked out from the DNA. The sample yields 40,000 or so clones, approximately 89% seen once. The germline V gene encodes CDR1 GTSNPN and CDR2 SVGIG (reference sequence). V lost 1 base and J lost 6, with 12 bases in between. This CDR3 has 14 residues. The sample was peripheral blood. The chain recombines TRBV30 with TRBJ1-4; D is undetermined. The origin of this receptor is a man in his fifties or sixties with acute or convalescent COVID-19. CDR3 protein: CAWSGRRPDEKLFF. Written as DNA, the CDR3 is TGTGCCTGGAGTGGGCGGCGCCCGGATGAAAAACTGTTTTTT.